This record looks at one TCR beta chain sequence and its context. A much larger clone differs from this one at a single base, so this may be a read error. This record belongs to a study of T cells after yellow fever vaccination. Study-level points and caveats: Sorted memory subsets on day 0 lacked detectable levels of almost all vaccine-responding clonotypes.

UMIs and a universal primer site were added when TCR cDNA was made by 5'RACE template switching. TCRdb fed the 5' RACE reads into MiXCR, producing one record per CDR3 protein. This sample has roughly 30,000 distinct CDR3 sequences, with approximately 6% found just once. This receptor was obtained from a man under 40 who received the YFV17D yellow fever vaccine. The sample here was PBMCs, either bulk or a sorted T-cell subset (CD4+, CD8+, memory, or dextramer-sorted; not recorded which), taken on the day of the yellow fever booster vaccination.

The CDR3 bases are TGTGCCAGCTGGGGACAGACCACAGATACGCAGTATTTT. It encodes CASWGQTTDTQYF. The chain combines TRBV7-2 with TRBJ2-3; TRBD1 matches 7 bases. This CDR3 contains 13 residues. Losses at the gene ends were 8 bases for V and 2 bases for J; bases not matched to a gene: 4. Germline V lookup: CDR1 SGHTA, CDR2 FQGNSA.